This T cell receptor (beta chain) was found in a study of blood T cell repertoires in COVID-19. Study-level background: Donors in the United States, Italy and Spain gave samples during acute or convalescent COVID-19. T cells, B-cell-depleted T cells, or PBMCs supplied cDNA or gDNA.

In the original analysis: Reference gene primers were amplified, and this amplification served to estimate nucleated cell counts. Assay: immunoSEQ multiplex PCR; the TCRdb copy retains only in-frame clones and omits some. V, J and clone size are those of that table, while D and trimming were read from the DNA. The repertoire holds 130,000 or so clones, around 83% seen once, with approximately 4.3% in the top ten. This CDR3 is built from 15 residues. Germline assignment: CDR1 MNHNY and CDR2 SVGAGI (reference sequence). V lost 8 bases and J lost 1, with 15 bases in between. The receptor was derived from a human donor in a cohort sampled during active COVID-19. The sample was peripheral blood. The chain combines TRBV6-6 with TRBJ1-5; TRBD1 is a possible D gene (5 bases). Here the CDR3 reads CASLPGGFSNQPQHF. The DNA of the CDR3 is TGTGCCAGCCTCCCCGGGGGATTCAGCAATCAGCCCCAGCATTTT.